The 32 T cell receptor beta chains reported below all come from one sample, sequenced in a study of CD8+CD57+ T cells in acquired aplastic anemia. Profiling of TCR beta VDJ combinations and CDR3 sequences used genomic DNA as template. Each CDR3 protein is one row after TCRdb ran MiXCR on the reads. The sample includes more than 100,000 distinct CDR3 sequences, 41% of them seen just once. Input material: sorted CD4+, CD8+, or CD8+CD57+ T cells (not recorded which) from PBMCs. These receptors were taken from a human donor in good health, serving as a control.

This clonotype appeared many times. The DNA for the CDR3 is TGCAGTGCCCTTACACCGGGACTAGCGGGAGGGACAGATACGCAGTATTTT. This gives the protein CSALTPGLAGGTDTQYF. The chain has TRBV20-1 and TRBJ2-3; TRBD2 aligns across 16 bases. V was clipped by 6 bases and J by 3 bases; unmatched bases: 9. Germline CDR1 reads DFQATT; CDR2 reads SNEGSKA (reference sequence). This CDR3 has 17 amino acids.

This clonotype has at least ten counts. V is TRBV7-2 and J is TRBJ2-2; 7 nucleotides align to TRBD1. V lost 5 bases, J lost 3 bases, and 3 bases stayed unmatched. Germline V gives CDR1 SGHTA, CDR2 FQGNSA. The CDR3 contains 14 residues. The CDR3 DNA follows: TGTGCCAGCAGCCGGGACAGATACACCGGGGAGCTGTTTTTT. It specifies CASSRDRYTGELFF. Together with reference TRBV7-2 and TRBJ2-2, the CDR3 gives the full variable domain: GAGVSQSPSNKVTEKGKDVELRCDPISGHTALYWYRQSLGQGLEFLIYFQGNSAPDKSGLPSDRFSAERTGGSVSTLTIQRTQQEDSAVYLCASSRDRYTGELFFGEGSRLTVL.

The chain links TRBV24-1 to TRBJ2-5; D possibly corresponds to TRBD2 (6 bases). The CDR3 covers 15 residues. CDR1 is KGHDR, CDR2 SFDVKD, per germline. Deletions cut 4 bases from V and 4 bases from J, with 15 bases between. The CDR3 is CATSDRGTGGETQYF. CDR3 coding DNA: TGTGCCACCAGTGACCGCGGGACGGGCGGAGAGACCCAGTACTTC.

This clonotype was observed at least ten times. A much larger clone differs from this one at a single base, so this may be a read error. This chain links TRBV7-9 with TRBJ1-2; D is undetermined. In germline, CDR1 is SEHNR, CDR2 FQNEAQ (reference sequence). The CDR3 contains 13 residues. V was pared by 6 bases and J by 3 bases, with 11 bases between. The CDR3 loop is CASSSQRDYGYTF. The CDR3 DNA reads TGTGCCAGCAGTAGCCAGCGGGACTATGGCTACACCTTC. Full variable domain (missing parts from reference TRBV7-9 and TRBJ1-2): DTGVSQNPRHKITKRGQNVTFRCDPISEHNRLYWYRQTLGQGPEFLTYFQNEAQLEKSRLLSDRFSAERPKGSFSTLEIQRTEQGDSAMYLCASSSQRDYGYTFGSGTRLTVV.

As for this clonotype: No conserved phenylalanine or tryptophan ends this CDR3, so it is likely a read error. The rearrangement joins TRBV4-2 to TRBJ2-2; 9 bases map to TRBD2. Trimming took 4 bases from V and 5 from J; bases not matched to a gene: 8. This CDR3 has 16 amino acids. Germline lookup yields CDR1 LGHNA and CDR2 YNFKEQ. This CDR3 reads CASSRTGLAGTGELFY. Here the CDR3 DNA reads TGTGCCAGCAGCCGTACGGGGCTAGCGGGGACCGGGGAGCTGTTTTAT.

This clonotype appeared many times. This chain links TRBV19 with TRBJ2-1; a weak D match, TRBD2 (5 bases). Germline CDR1 LNHDA, CDR2 SQIVND (reference sequence). The CDR3 is 15 residues long. V was cut by 3 bases and J by 0 bases, with 9 bases left in between. CDR3 amino acids: CASSIHGSSYNEQFF. CDR3 bases: TGTGCCAGTAGTATTCATGGGAGCTCCTACAATGAGCAGTTCTTC.

As concerns this clonotype: A read error is possible here, since a much larger clone lies one base away. The conserved closing phenylalanine or tryptophan is absent in this CDR3, likely reflecting a read error. This chain uses TRBV2 with TRBJ2-4; 14 bases line up with TRBD2. V trimming: 6 bases; J trimming: 0 bases; junction bases outside the gene matches: 7. Germline CDR1 SNHLY, CDR2 FYNNEI. The length of the CDR3 is 18 residues. The CDR3 nucleotides read TGTGCCAGCAGGACCGGGACTAGCGGGGGTTTAGCCAAAAACATTCAGTACCTC. It is translated as CASRTGTSGGLAKNIQYL.

At least ten counts were recorded for this clonotype. The genes are TRBV27 and TRBJ2-5, with TRBD1 identical over 8 bases. The CDR3 contains 14 residues. From germline, CDR1 is MNHEY and CDR2 SMNVEV (reference sequence). V shed 3 bases, J shed 5 bases, and the junction held 5 bases outside the gene matches. The CDR3 spells CASSFDRGGETQYF. The CDR3 DNA reads TGTGCCAGCAGTTTCGACAGGGGTGGCGAGACCCAGTACTTC.

This chain connects TRBV20-1 to TRBJ1-5; 8 bases map to TRBD1. The CDR3 spans 14 residues. Germline CDR1 and CDR2: DFQATT and SNEGSKA (reference sequence). V was pared by 6 bases and J by 1 base, with 5 bases of the junction left unmatched. The CDR3 DNA reads as TGCAGTGCGGCAGGGGGCGGGAGCAATCAGCCCCAGCATTTT. It encodes CSAAGGGSNQPQHF.

This clonotype was seen many times. CDR3 residues: CSAPRSGWGTDTQYF. The CDR3 nucleotides are TGCAGTGCTCCGAGGAGCGGGTGGGGTACAGATACGCAGTATTTT. The rearrangement joins TRBV20-1 to TRBJ2-3; D possibly corresponds to TRBD2 (6 bases). The CDR3 length is 15 residues. Per the germline V gene, CDR1 is DFQATT and CDR2 is SNEGSKA (reference sequence). The V and J ends lost 5 bases and 3 bases respectively, with 18 bases between them.

This clonotype occurred many times. V is TRBV20-1 and J is TRBJ2-5, with 13 bases identical to TRBD2. Germline V lookup: CDR1 DFQATT, CDR2 SNEGSKA (reference sequence). CDR3 size: 19 residues. J gave up 2 bases and V 3 bases, and 15 bases lay outside the gene matches. DNA for the CDR3: TGCAGTGCTAGTGCCCCCTTTGTACTAGCGGGAGGGCATCAAGAGACCCAGTACTTC. Translated: CSASAPFVLAGGHQETQYF.

For the CDR3, the DNA is TGTGCCATCGGGTCTGGAAACACCTTC. It codes for CAIGSGNTF. The V call is TRBV10-3, the J call TRBJ1-2; D not resolved. CDR1 and CDR2 from the germline V gene are ENHRY and SYGVKD. CDR3 length: 9 residues. V was pared by 8 bases and J by 12 bases, with 10 bases between.

This clonotype was seen repeatedly, ten times or more. This sequence joins TRBV13 and TRBJ1-3; maybe TRBD1 (5 bases). Germline V gives CDR1 PRHDT, CDR2 FYEKMQ (reference sequence). With 1 base removed from V and 4 bases from J, the gap between germline ends came to 14 bases. This CDR3 contains 16 residues. The CDR3 reads CASSLAPRAGGNTIYF. CDR3 bases: TGTGCCAGCAGCTTAGCTCCCCGGGCAGGGGGAAACACCATATATTTT.

The sample holds many counts of this clonotype. The J gene is TRBJ1-2, the V gene TRBV19; tentatively, D is TRBD1 (6 bases). CDR3 size: 15 residues. The germline V gene encodes CDR1 LNHDA and CDR2 SQIVND (reference sequence). V was trimmed by 3 bases and J by 4 bases, leaving 15 bases between them. CDR3 amino acids: CASSIVGRGGYGYTF. The CDR3 nucleotides are TGTGCCAGTAGTATCGTCGGCAGGGGAGGCTATGGCTACACCTTC.

This clonotype was observed many times. The chain is built from TRBV6-6 and TRBJ2-6; unclear D gene. Trimming cost V 2 bases and J 4 bases, with 9 bases left between them. CDR1 and CDR2 (germline): MNHNY, SVGAGI (reference sequence). The CDR3 totals 15 residues. This CDR3 is CASSYLIRGANVLTF. The DNA for the CDR3 is TGTGCCAGCAGTTACCTTATCAGGGGGGCCAACGTCCTGACTTTC.

The V call is TRBV19, the J call TRBJ1-5; D ambiguous. In germline, CDR1 is LNHDA, CDR2 SQIVND (reference sequence). Trimming cost V 2 bases and J 6 bases, with 11 bases left between them. The CDR3 is 14 amino acids. The CDR3: CASSIRRERQPQHF. As DNA, the CDR3 is TGTGCCAGTAGTATAAGAAGGGAACGTCAGCCCCAGCATTTT.

This clonotype was counted ten times or more. The chain uses TRBV6-1 and TRBJ2-7; no clear D. Germline values: CDR1 MNHNS, CDR2 SASEGT. Trimming took 7 bases from V and 3 from J, leaving 13 bases between them. This CDR3 has 13 residues. The CDR3 DNA follows: TGTGCCAGCAACGTGGGCAGACGCTACGAGCAGTACTTC. It is translated as CASNVGRRYEQYF.

The gene calls are TRBV15 and TRBJ1-4, with TRBD1 identical over 7 bases. The CDR3 runs 14 residues. Germline V gene sequence: CDR1 LNHNV, CDR2 YYDKDF (reference sequence). V lost 5 bases and J lost 8; bases outside the gene matches: 8. The CDR3 bases are TGTGCCACCAGCTGGAGACAGGGCGGCGAAAAACTGTTTTTT. It is translated as CATSWRQGGEKLFF.

This clonotype was seen many times. The V and J genes are TRBV7-9 and TRBJ1-1; TRBD1 might be the D (6 bases). CDR3 length equals 15 residues. Trimming left V 6 bases short and J 0 bases short, with 14 bases between. The V gene's germline CDR1 is SEHNR and CDR2 FQNEAQ (reference sequence). CDR3 residues: CASSYPGQMNTEAFF. In DNA form, the CDR3 reads TGTGCCAGCAGTTACCCGGGACAAATGAACACTGAAGCTTTCTTT.

This chain uses TRBV27 with TRBJ1-3; tentatively, D is TRBD1 (6 bases). Germline lookup yields CDR1 MNHEY and CDR2 SMNVEV (reference sequence). V lost 4 bases, J lost 4 bases, and 14 bases lay in between. The CDR3 is 15 residues long. The CDR3 loop is CASSSRGVKGNTIYF. As DNA, the CDR3 is TGTGCCAGCAGTTCCAGGGGAGTGAAAGGAAACACCATATATTTT.

The rearrangement uses TRBV20-1 and TRBJ1-2; D is unclear. The V gene lost 0 bases and the J gene lost 4 bases, with 12 bases spanning the gap. Germline-derived CDR1 and CDR2 are DFQATT and SNEGSKA (reference sequence). The CDR3 has 14 amino acids. For the CDR3, the DNA is TGCAGTGCTAGAGATGAAGCCAGCATCTATGGCTACACCTTC. Encoded protein: CSARDEASIYGYTF.

The genes are TRBV5-4 and TRBJ2-5; no firm D call. The germline gives CDR1 SGHNT, CDR2 YYREEE (reference sequence). This CDR3 region has 14 residues. Trimming cost V 5 bases and J 5 bases, with 16 bases left between them. CDR3 loop: CASRTGLLGETQYF. In nucleotides, the CDR3 is TGTGCCAGCAGAACCGGGCTCCTGGGGGAGACCCAGTACTTC.

V is TRBV25-1 and J is TRBJ1-2; 8 positions match TRBD1. From germline, CDR1 is MGHDK and CDR2 SYGVNS. V gave up 4 bases and J gave up 8 bases; unmatched junction bases: 15. The CDR3 has 16 residues. CDR3 nucleotide sequence: TGTGCCAGCAGTGGACTTGGGACAGGCTCCGCTCGGGGCTACACCTTC. It codes for CASSGLGTGSARGYTF.

Turning to this clonotype: This clone may be a read error of a much larger clone one base away. The conserved closing phenylalanine or tryptophan is absent in this CDR3, likely reflecting a read error. The chain carries TRBV6-4 and TRBJ1-4, with D unresolved. The CDR3 loop spans 14 amino acids. Germline CDR1 MRHNA, CDR2 SNTAGT. CDR3 sequence (DNA): TGTGCCAGCCCCTGGTTAGACTCTAAGGAAAAACTGTTTTCT. Translated, it gives CASPWLDSKEKLFS.

A few counts support this clonotype. The junction departs from the called germline gene at one end, perhaps through a read error. The V gene is TRBV7-2, the J gene TRBJ2-7; 8 nucleotides line up with TRBD2. Germline V gene lookup returns CDR1 SGHTA and CDR2 FQGNSA. The CDR3 is 14 amino acids. The CDR3 DNA sequence: TGTGCCAGCAGTTCCGGCGGGGGGTTGCGCGAGCAGCACTTC. Translating gives CASSSGGGLREQHF.

This clonotype has more than one count but fewer than ten. This chain links TRBV20-1 with TRBJ1-2; D is ambiguous. Trimming stripped 4 bases from V and 0 bases from J, with 15 bases between. The germline CDR1 and CDR2 sequences are DFQATT and SNEGSKA (reference sequence). The length of the CDR3 is 15 residues. The CDR3 coding sequence is TGCAGTGCTAATACCGGACGTTCAGCTAACTATGGCTACACCTTC. Translated, it gives CSANTGRSANYGYTF.

This clonotype was counted many times. CDR3 DNA sequence: TGCAGTGCTGGGGAGGGGACAGGGTTGGGCTACACCTTC. Translation gives CSAGEGTGLGYTF. V is TRBV20-1 and J is TRBJ1-2; 9 positions match TRBD1. CDR1 is DFQATT, CDR2 SNEGSKA, per germline (reference sequence). The V and J ends lost 5 bases and 8 bases, in that order; junction bases with no gene match: 9. The CDR3 runs to 13 residues.

This clonotype was seen at least ten times. The genes are TRBV3-1 and TRBJ2-1, with TRBD1 identical over 7 bases. J was trimmed by 5 bases and V by 1 base; bases with no gene match: 11. The germline V gene has CDR1 LGHDT and CDR2 YNNKEL (reference sequence). This CDR3 spans 17 amino acids. CDR3: CASSQGGQPKGHNEQFF. The CDR3 bases are TGTGCCAGCAGCCAAGGGGGACAGCCGAAGGGTCACAATGAGCAGTTCTTC.

The chain combines TRBV5-1 with TRBJ1-2, with D possibly matching TRBD1 (5 bases). Germline CDR1 is SGHRS and CDR2 is YFSETQ. The CDR3 contains 14 residues. Trimming shortened V by 6 bases and J by 0 bases, and 12 bases separated the two germline ends. This chain's CDR3 is CASTQGLSNYGYTF. The CDR3 DNA reads as TGCGCCAGCACCCAGGGACTCTCTAACTATGGCTACACCTTC. The full variable domain, completed using reference TRBV5-1 and TRBJ1-2, is KAGVTQTPRYLIKTRGQQVTLSCSPISGHRSVSWYQQTPGQGLQFLFEYFSETQRNKGNFPGRFSGRQFSNSRSEMNVSTLELGDSALYLCASTQGLSNYGYTFGSGTRLTVV.

The chain recombines TRBV10-3 with TRBJ1-1; D remains ambiguous. Germline V gene data show CDR1 as ENHRY and CDR2 as SYGVKD. This CDR3 is 15 amino acids long. V was trimmed by 4 bases and J by 6 bases, leaving 18 bases between them. The CDR3 loop is CAISAIRGGRPEAFF. The DNA for the CDR3 is TGTGCCATCAGTGCTATCAGAGGTGGACGCCCTGAAGCTTTCTTT.

Ten or more counts support this clonotype. The rearrangement joins TRBV10-3 to TRBJ2-7, with D perhaps TRBD1 (7 bases). V was shortened by 3 bases and J by 3 bases, with 15 bases between the two germline ends. The length of the CDR3 is 15 residues. Germline loops: CDR1 ENHRY, CDR2 SYGVKD. CDR3 DNA sequence: TGTGCCATCAGTGATGGATCAGGGGGGTTCTACGAGCAGTACTTC. It specifies CAISDGSGGFYEQYF.

The gene calls are TRBV2 and TRBJ1-6; a possible D gene is TRBD1 (6 bases). CDR3 length: 15 residues. Per the germline V gene, CDR1 is SNHLY and CDR2 is FYNNEI. V was pared by 4 bases and J by 9 bases, with 16 bases between. CDR3 sequence reads: CASSGLAGVGSPLHF. CDR3 nucleotide sequence: TGTGCCAGCAGTGGCCTCGCAGGGGTTGGTTCACCCCTCCACTTT.